Shown below are 17 T cell receptor beta chains from a single sample sequenced in a study of blood T cell repertoires in COVID-19 (dated by TCRdb to about 2020). The library was generated by the immunoSEQ multiplex PCR assay. This immuneACCESS table, as held by TCRdb, lists in-frame sequences with V and J called but not all clones. Of the missing ones, under half trace to an unresolved V gene in checked studies; the others have no known cause. For this sample there are around 200,000 clones; more than 80% appear just once. The ten largest clonotypes hold around 1.3% of the sample. The sample taken for sequencing was PBMCs or T cells enriched from blood (not recorded which). All receptors come from a man younger than 40 who had recovered from COVID-19.

This clone appeared once. V gene TRBV4-1 combines with J gene TRBJ1-5, with TRBD1 matching over 10 bases. After removal of 0 bases from V and 3 bases from J, the junction contained 2 bases not matched to a gene. Looked up from germline, CDR1 is MGHRA and CDR2 is YSYEKL. There are 16 residues in the CDR3. The CDR3, as DNA: TGCGCCAGCAGCCAAGAGGGACAGGGGCTCAATCAGCCCCAGCATTTT. Its translation is CASSQEGQGLNQPQHF.

This chain connects TRBV7-8 to TRBJ2-1; 7 bases line up with TRBD2. CDR1 is SGHVS, CDR2 FQNEAQ, per germline. The ends lost 6 bases at V and 2 bases at J; junction bases unmatched: 13. CDR3 size: 17 residues. The CDR3 DNA reads TGTGCCAGCAGTCCCCTTTCGGGAGGTGGGACCTACAATGAGCAGTTCTTC. As protein: CASSPLSGGGTYNEQFF.

The rearrangement uses TRBV3-1 (or the pseudogene TRBV3-2) and TRBJ1-4; 8 positions match TRBD1. Unmatched junction bases numbered 12, after V lost 7 bases and J lost 8 bases. The germline V gene encodes CDR1 LGHDT and CDR2 YNNKEL (reference sequence). The CDR3 is 15 amino acids. CDR3 in DNA: TGTGCCAGCATAAGACTGCAGGGGGCGTACGAAAAACTGTTTTTT. As protein: CASIRLQGAYEKLFF.

The chain recombines TRBV20-1 with TRBJ1-2, with D tentatively TRBD1 (5 bases). CDR3 length: 12 amino acids. Germline lookup yields CDR1 DFQATT and CDR2 SNEGSKA (reference sequence). V lost 3 bases and J lost 7, with 12 bases in between. CDR3 sequence: CSASRQGVGYTF. The CDR3 bases are TGCAGTGCTAGTCGCCAGGGCGTTGGCTACACCTTC.

The chain uses TRBV4-2 and TRBJ2-1; 12 positions match TRBD2. The ends lost 4 bases at V and 7 bases at J; junction bases unmatched: 14. The CDR3 loop spans 18 amino acids. In germline, CDR1 is LGHNA, CDR2 YNFKEQ. The CDR3 region has the DNA TGTGCCAGCAGCCCTAAGACTAGCGGGGGCTATCCGGGGAATGAGCAGTTCTTC. Protein sequence: CASSPKTSGGYPGNEQFF.

The gene calls are TRBV5-1 and TRBJ2-7, with a possible D match to TRBD1 (5 bases). Germline assignment: CDR1 SGHRS and CDR2 YFSETQ. V was cut by 5 bases and J by 5 bases, with 11 bases left in between. The CDR3 spans 12 residues. Here the CDR3 DNA reads TGCGCCAGCAGGAAGGGGCCGCACGAGCAGTACTTC. It codes for CASRKGPHEQYF. Supplemented by reference TRBV5-1 and TRBJ2-7, the full variable domain reads KAGVTQTPRYLIKTRGQQVTLSCSPISGHRSVSWYQQTPGQGLQFLFEYFSETQRNKGNFPGRFSGRQFSNSRSEMNVSTLELGDSALYLCASRKGPHEQYFGPGTRLTVT.

The chain recombines TRBV10-3 with TRBJ1-2; no clear D gene. V lost 5 bases to trimming and J lost 2 bases, with 18 bases between them. The CDR3 consists of 16 residues. Per germline, CDR1 ENHRY and CDR2 SYGVKD. CDR3 protein: CAISTGVEGNNYGYTF. In DNA, the CDR3 is TGTGCCATCAGTACCGGAGTTGAGGGTAACAACTATGGCTACACCTTC.

The chain carries TRBV25-1 and TRBJ2-7, with 7 nucleotides matching TRBD2. Germline V gene data show CDR1 as MGHDK and CDR2 as SYGVNS. V shed 1 base, J shed 4 bases, and the junction held 7 bases outside the gene matches. This CDR3 is 15 amino acids long. CDR3 bases: TGTGCCAGCAGTGAATTCGAGCGGGGTCGGTACGAGCAGTACTTC. It is translated as CASSEFERGRYEQYF.

The J gene is TRBJ2-4, the V gene TRBV30; TRBD2 might be the D (6 bases). V shed 0 bases and J shed 0 bases, with 18 bases lying between them. The CDR3 contains 18 residues. The germline gives CDR1 GTSNPN, CDR2 SVGIG (reference sequence). CDR3 protein: CAWSVGSSGFLAKNIQYF. In nucleotides, the CDR3 is TGTGCCTGGAGTGTAGGGTCGAGCGGGTTTCTAGCCAAAAACATTCAGTACTTC.

The count of this clone is one. The chain recombines TRBV13 with TRBJ2-1; 8 positions agree with TRBD1. With V trimmed by 5 bases and J by 0 bases, 6 bases remained unmatched. This CDR3 has 16 residues. CDR1 PRHDT and CDR2 FYEKMQ come from the germline V gene (reference sequence). CDR3 coding DNA: TGTGCCAGCAGCGGAAGGACAGGGCGCTCCTACAATGAGCAGTTCTTC. It yields the protein CASSGRTGRSYNEQFF.

The chain links TRBV14 to TRBJ1-2, with TRBD1 matching 9 bases. CDR3 length equals 16 residues. CDR1 SGHDN and CDR2 FVKESK come from the germline V gene. Unmatched junction bases numbered 8, after V lost 4 bases and J lost 2 bases. CDR3 DNA sequence: TGTGCCAGCAGCCCCGCCGGGACAGGGTTGAACTATGGCTACACCTTC. Its translation: CASSPAGTGLNYGYTF.

This clone occurred a few times. V gene TRBV18 combines with J gene TRBJ2-7, with 9 bases that match TRBD2. CDR3 size: 13 residues. J was trimmed by 7 bases and V by 3 bases; bases with no gene match: 4. Germline CDR1 reads KGHSH; CDR2 reads LQKENI. DNA of the CDR3: TGTGCCAGCTCACCGAAAGGACTAGCGGAGCAGTACTTC. Protein product: CASSPKGLAEQYF.

The V call is TRBV13, the J call TRBJ2-3; 8 bases fit TRBD1. Trimming cost V 4 bases and J 1 base; bases outside gene matches: 13. This CDR3 has 18 residues. Germline values: CDR1 PRHDT, CDR2 FYEKMQ (reference sequence). DNA of the CDR3: TGTGCCAGCAGCTCCCAGGACAGGGTATTGGTTGGCACAGATACGCAGTATTTT. It encodes CASSSQDRVLVGTDTQYF.

The chain has TRBV28 and TRBJ1-1; D is unclear. The CDR3 is 14 residues long. The germline V gene encodes CDR1 MDHEN and CDR2 SYDVKM. V was pared by 8 bases and J by 3 bases, with 16 bases between. DNA of the CDR3: TGTGCCAGCGCACGGGCAGCGGGAGACACTGAAGCTTTCTTT. Its protein product is CASARAAGDTEAFF.

V and J are TRBV3-1 (or the pseudogene TRBV3-2) and TRBJ1-4, with 7 bases that match TRBD1. The junction had 11 bases not matched to a gene; V was cut back by 1 base and J by 3 bases. The CDR3 is made up of 18 amino acids. The germline V gene has CDR1 LGHDT and CDR2 YNNKEL (reference sequence). The CDR3: CASSQGLGRGPSNEKLFF. In DNA, the CDR3 is TGTGCCAGCAGCCAAGGTCTTGGTAGGGGGCCCTCTAATGAAAAACTGTTTTTT.

The sample holds one count of this clone. The chain employs TRBV24-1 and TRBJ2-1; TRBD2 aligns across 7 bases. V shed 3 bases, J shed 4 bases, and the junction held 8 bases outside the gene matches. Germline V gene data show CDR1 as KGHDR and CDR2 as SFDVKD. The CDR3 covers 16 residues. Here the CDR3 DNA reads TGTGCCACCAGTGATGGGGACTACCACCTTTACAATGAGCAGTTCTTC. This codes for CATSDGDYHLYNEQFF.

The chain carries TRBV15 and TRBJ2-7; weak D call: TRBD2 (6 bases). The CDR3 extends over 15 amino acids. Per the germline V gene, CDR1 is LNHNV and CDR2 is YYDKDF (reference sequence). With 0 bases removed from V and 6 bases from J, the gap between germline ends came to 15 bases. The CDR3 DNA is TGTGCCACCAGCAGAGATCGGGACTCCCTTTTCGAGCAGTACTTC. Translating it yields CATSRDRDSLFEQYF.